These 15 T cell receptor beta chains were sequenced from one sample in a study of blood T cell repertoires in COVID-19 (TCRdb year 2020). The method was the immunoSEQ multiplex PCR assay. TCRdb retrieved this table from immuneACCESS and kept in-frame rearrangements only. Not all clones are present; in checked studies, unresolved V genes account for under half, and no reason is known for the remainder. This sample lists hundreds of thousands of clones; 84% were detected once. The top ten hold 15% to 20% of the sample. Sequenced: peripheral blood. The receptors here all came from a woman older than 75 with active or convalescent COVID-19.

V and J are TRBV7-2 and TRBJ2-4; 7 bases line up with TRBD1. This CDR3 comprises 14 residues. With V trimmed by 0 bases and J by 7 bases, 3 bases remained unmatched. Looked up from germline, CDR1 is SGHTA and CDR2 is FQGNSA. The CDR3 nucleotides are TGTGCCAGCAGCTTAGCGGGGACAGTCAACATTCAGTACTTC. This encodes CASSLAGTVNIQYF. The full variable domain, in which reference TRBV7-2 and TRBJ2-4 provide the parts outside the CDR3, is GAGVSQSPSNKVTEKGKDVELRCDPISGHTALYWYRQSLGQGLEFLIYFQGNSAPDKSGLPSDRFSAERTGGSVSTLTIQRTQQEDSAVYLCASSLAGTVNIQYFGAGTRLSVL.

The CDR3 loop is CASSPPGTGETGELFF. Here the CDR3 DNA reads TGTGCCAGCTCACCACCCGGGACAGGGGAAACCGGGGAGCTGTTTTTT. The chain has TRBV18 and TRBJ2-2; TRBD1 matches at 10 bases. The CDR3 is 16 amino acids. The V and J ends lost 0 bases and 5 bases, in that order; junction bases with no gene match: 3. The V gene's germline CDR1 is KGHSH and CDR2 LQKENI.

The chain couples TRBV19 to TRBJ2-5; 14 bases match TRBD2. The CDR3 loop spans 15 amino acids. V lost 6 bases and J lost 9; bases outside the gene matches: 9. Germline-derived CDR1 and CDR2 are LNHDA and SQIVND (reference sequence). CDR3 nucleotides: TGTGCCAGTAGAAAGACTAGCGGGAGGGATAGGTCCCAGTACTTC. It codes for CASRKTSGRDRSQYF.

V usage is TRBV6-2 or TRBV6-3 and J usage is TRBJ2-5, with TRBD2 matching 10 bases. Germline values: CDR1 MNHEY, CDR2 SVGEGT. The CDR3 covers 18 residues. V lost 4 bases to trimming and J lost 5 bases; unmatched junction nucleotides: 16. CDR3 in amino acids: CASSFPKTLAGGRETQYF. For the CDR3, the DNA is TGTGCCAGCAGTTTCCCCAAAACGTTAGCGGGAGGCCGGGAGACCCAGTACTTC.

The chain has TRBV6-5 and TRBJ1-2; 9 bases are a match to TRBD1. Germline V gives CDR1 MNHEY, CDR2 SVGAGI. The CDR3 runs 14 residues. V dropped 5 bases and J dropped 3; count of bases not matched to a gene: 4. CDR3 nucleotides: TGTGCCAGCAGTAAGACAGGGGGGGACTATGGCTACACCTTC. Amino acid sequence: CASSKTGGDYGYTF.

This clone was seen more than once but under ten times. The chain has TRBV6-5 and TRBJ2-7, with TRBD1 as a possible D gene (7 bases). V was pared by 2 bases and J by 4 bases, with 15 bases between. This CDR3 has 15 amino acids. The germline CDR1 and CDR2 sequences are MNHEY and SVGAGI. Here the CDR3 reads CASSYAGQGEYEQYF. DNA for the CDR3: TGTGCCAGCAGTTACGCGGGGCAGGGGGAATACGAGCAGTACTTC.

The chain joins TRBV13 to TRBJ2-5, with 7 bases fitting TRBD1. The germline gives CDR1 PRHDT, CDR2 FYEKMQ (reference sequence). The trim removed 5 bases at V and 0 bases at J, leaving 6 bases unmatched. The CDR3 length is 15 residues. CDR3 region: CASSDRDSNQETQYF. DNA for the CDR3: TGTGCCAGCAGCGACCGGGACAGCAACCAAGAGACCCAGTACTTC.

The chain links TRBV19 to TRBJ1-5; TRBD1 matches 9 bases. Germline assignment: CDR1 LNHDA and CDR2 SQIVND (reference sequence). The CDR3 is made up of 18 amino acids. The V gene end was trimmed by 3 bases and the J gene end by 5 bases; junction bases not matched to a gene: 14. CDR3 in amino acids: CASSILQGARRAHQPQHF. DNA for the CDR3: TGTGCCAGTAGTATCCTACAGGGGGCGCGGAGGGCCCATCAGCCCCAGCATTTT.

The chain joins TRBV25-1 to TRBJ2-3, with 11 bases fitting TRBD2. Germline CDR1 reads MGHDK; CDR2 reads SYGVNS. The CDR3 sequence is 17 residues long. Germline trimming cut 4 bases from V and 5 bases from J; bases unmatched to any gene: 11. The CDR3 reads CASSVPSGTSGGDTQYF. The CDR3 DNA is TGTGCCAGCAGTGTCCCCTCCGGGACTAGCGGTGGAGATACGCAGTATTTT.

Of note for this clone: The junction differs from germline at one of its ends, possibly a read error. The rearrangement joins TRBV27 to TRBJ2-1; 8 positions agree with TRBD1. The CDR3 contains 17 residues. From germline, CDR1 is MNHEY and CDR2 SMNVEV (reference sequence). CDR3 in DNA: TGTGCCAGCAGTGTATCCTCCGGGACAGGTATGCACAATGAGCAGTTCTTC. Its translation is CASSVSSGTGMHNEQFF.

The chain carries TRBV30 and TRBJ1-3; D is undetermined. Per germline, CDR1 GTSNPN and CDR2 SVGIG (reference sequence). Trimming took off 4 bases at V and 1 base at J, with 11 bases between the two ends. This CDR3 contains 14 residues. Here the CDR3 DNA reads TGTGCCTGGAACCCCGGGATTTCTGGAAACACCATATATTTT. Encoded protein: CAWNPGISGNTIYF.

Details on this clone: Different DNA sequences within this sample yield the same CDR3. CDR3 residues: CASSLALGGTEAFF. CDR3 bases: TGTGCCAGCAGCTTAGCGCTCGGGGGGACTGAAGCTTTCTTT. The V and J genes are TRBV7-9 and TRBJ1-1; a possible D gene is TRBD1 (5 bases). The V and J ends lost 0 bases and 5 bases respectively, with 10 bases between them. This CDR3 spans 14 amino acids. The germline V gene encodes CDR1 SEHNR and CDR2 FQNEAQ (reference sequence).

A single count supports this clone. The chain has TRBV14 and TRBJ1-5; D unresolved. Trimming cost V 1 base and J 4 bases, with 5 bases left between them. Germline lookup yields CDR1 SGHDN and CDR2 FVKESK. The CDR3 has 13 residues. The CDR3 bases are TGTGCCAGCAGCCAAGCCGGGAATCAGCCCCAGCATTTT. Residues: CASSQAGNQPQHF.

This chain uses TRBV7-6 with TRBJ2-3; D may be TRBD2 (7 bases). Between the trimmed V and J ends, which lost 6 bases and 1 base, there was a span of 14 bases. The germline V gene encodes CDR1 SGHVS and CDR2 FNYEAQ. The CDR3 is made up of 15 amino acids. The CDR3 nucleotides read TGTGCCAGCAGTCTAGGGGGGGTGCGCACAGATACGCAGTATTTT. Encoded protein: CASSLGGVRTDTQYF.

This clone was counted only a few times. J is TRBJ2-2 and V is TRBV6-2 or TRBV6-3; D not resolved. In germline, CDR1 is MNHEY, CDR2 SVGEGT. This CDR3 is built from 16 residues. Deletions cut 4 bases from V and 6 bases from J, with 18 bases between. CDR3 DNA: TGTGCCAGCAGTTTCAGGCTGGTAATAAAGGCCGGGGAGCTGTTTTTT. As protein: CASSFRLVIKAGELFF.